These 9 T cell receptor beta chains were all obtained from the same sample, sequenced in a study of regulatory T cells in long-lasting Graves disease. Researchers made TCR beta libraries by using iRepertoire HTBI primers and running Arm-PCR on CDR3 regions. Each CDR3 protein gets one entry after TCRdb re-called the multiplex PCR reads with MiXCR. The data show 250,000 to 300,000 distinct CDR3 sequences, approximately 20% seen once. The time point here: newly diagnosed GD, antithyroid drugs for less than 3 months. Construction of the TCR library relied on RNA isolated from PBMCs. The same sample was also used in a study of T cells in Graves' hyperthyroidism and ophthalmopathy.

Sequences were derived from peripheral blood mononuclear cells (PBMCs), sampled at new diagnosis, from a patient treated with antithyroid drugs. The receptors were gathered from a woman under 40 with Graves disease.

This clonotype was counted ten times or more. The chain employs TRBV7-6 and TRBJ2-1; 7 bases align to TRBD1. This CDR3 is 15 amino acids long. The junction had 7 bases not matched to a gene; V was cut back by 2 bases and J by 6 bases. Germline lookup yields CDR1 SGHVS and CDR2 FNYEAQ. CDR3 nucleotide sequence: TGTGCCAGCAGCTTATCGACCTGGGACAGCAATGAGCAGTTCTTC. Amino acids: CASSLSTWDSNEQFF. The full variable domain, in which reference TRBV7-6 and TRBJ2-1 provide the parts outside the CDR3, is GAGVSQSPRYKVTKRGQDVALRCDPISGHVSLYWYRQALGQGPEFLTYFNYEAQQDKSGLPNDRFSAERPEGSISTLTIQRTEQRDSAMYRCASSLSTWDSNEQFFGPGTRLTVL.

At least ten counts were recorded for this clonotype. The chain links TRBV18 to TRBJ2-1; 8 bases match TRBD1. The CDR3 totals 14 residues. Germline CDR1 KGHSH, CDR2 LQKENI. Trimming took 3 bases from V and 8 from J; bases not matched to a gene: 6. CDR3 nucleotide sequence: TGTGCCAGCTCACCGAGGGCAGGGGGCGATGAGCAGTTCTTC. It yields the protein CASSPRAGGDEQFF.

Remarks on this clonotype: This may arise from a read error, as a much more abundant clone is one base away. The conserved phenylalanine or tryptophan is not found at the CDR3 terminus, so this likely reflects a read error. Because the CDR3's place on the DNA is in doubt, the DNA is left out and the CDR3 is given as listed by TCRdb. The rearrangement joins TRBV6-2 or TRBV6-3 to TRBJ1-2; no check of the table's D call, TRBD1, against the DNA was made. Germline V gives CDR1 MNHEY, CDR2 SVGEGT. The CDR3 is 14 amino acids long, termini counted. CDR3 amino acids: CASTLGGLTGDSTL.

Concerning this clonotype itself: A read error may explain this, as a much larger clone is one base away. This chain connects TRBV3-1 to TRBJ2-1, with 9 bases matching TRBD2. The CDR3 runs 16 residues. In germline, CDR1 is LGHDT, CDR2 YNNKEL (reference sequence). The CDR3 here is CAGSQFGGGADNEQFF. The CDR3 DNA reads as TGTGCCGGCAGCCAATTCGGCGGGGGGGCCGACAATGAGCAGTTCTTC.

This clonotype was counted many times. This chain uses TRBV7-3 with TRBJ2-7; tentatively, D is TRBD2 (7 bases). Germline V gene data show CDR1 as SGHTA and CDR2 as FQGTGA. V was pared by 0 bases and J by 1 base, with 10 bases between. This CDR3 comprises 15 residues. The CDR3 DNA reads TGTGCCAGCAGCTTAACAGGGGGGGGATCCTACGAGCAGTACTTC. Its protein product is CASSLTGGGSYEQYF. Using reference TRBV7-3 and TRBJ2-7 for the parts outside the CDR3, the full variable domain is GAGVSQTPSNKVTEKGKYVELRCDPISGHTALYWYRQSLGQGPEFLIYFQGTGAADDSGLPNDRFFAVRPEGSVSTLKIQRTERGDSAVYLCASSLTGGGSYEQYFGPGTRLTVT.

This chain connects TRBV15 to TRBJ1-4; D is undetermined. Germline CDR1 is LNHNV and CDR2 is YYDKDF (reference sequence). The CDR3 covers 15 residues. V was clipped by 0 bases and J by 4 bases, with 9 bases between them. CDR3 residues: CATSREGRSNEKLFF. Written as DNA, the CDR3 is TGTGCCACCAGCAGAGAAGGGAGGAGTAATGAAAAACTGTTTTTT.

The sample holds many counts of this clonotype. The germline gene is not matched at one end of the junction; a read error may be the cause. The chain combines TRBV12-3 or TRBV12-4 with TRBJ2-3; D gene unclear. CDR3 length: 13 residues. The CDR3 region has the DNA TGCGCCAGCAGCTTGCAGTCCACAGATACGCAGTATTTT. Amino acids: CASSLQSTDTQYF.

Written as DNA, the CDR3 is TGTGCCAGCTCACCTCAAGGCGGGGTTAGCTATGGCTACACCTTC. This encodes CASSPQGGVSYGYTF. The chain recombines TRBV18 with TRBJ1-2; D is ambiguous. The CDR3 contains 15 residues. The V end lost 3 bases, the J end lost 4 bases, and 15 bases lay between the germline ends. CDR1 and CDR2 from the germline V gene are KGHSH and LQKENI.

This clonotype appeared many times. The genes are TRBV2 and TRBJ1-1, with D possibly TRBD1 on 5 matching bases. Germline CDR1 reads SNHLY; CDR2 reads FYNNEI. The CDR3 runs to 12 residues. V shed 6 bases and J shed 3 bases, with 8 bases lying between them. CDR3 protein: CASRVGDTEAFF. The CDR3 coding sequence is TGTGCCAGCAGGGTGGGGGACACTGAAGCTTTCTTT.